Listed here are 15 T cell receptor beta chains from one sample, sequenced in a study of blood T cell repertoires in COVID-19. Assay: immunoSEQ multiplex PCR; the TCRdb copy retains only in-frame clones and omits some. The table has about 370,000 clones, 89% seen once; the top ten hold approximately 3%. The sequencing input was peripheral blood. Receptor source: a woman aged 25 to 39 with COVID-19, enrolled during active disease.

The chain uses TRBV19 and TRBJ1-4; a possible D gene is TRBD1 (5 bases). CDR1 is LNHDA, CDR2 SQIVND, per germline (reference sequence). CDR3 size: 14 residues. With 7 bases removed from V and 3 bases from J, the gap between germline ends came to 12 bases. CDR3 sequence reads: CASKNRYPNEKLFF. CDR3 bases: TGTGCCAGTAAAAACAGGTACCCTAATGAAAAACTGTTTTTT.

The rearrangement joins TRBV6-1 to TRBJ2-1; D unclear. Deletions cut 2 bases from V and 8 bases from J, with 16 bases between. Germline lookup yields CDR1 MNHNS and CDR2 SASEGT. The length of the CDR3 is 15 residues. CDR3 residues: CASSERGYRSDEQFF. CDR3 nucleotides: TGTGCCAGCAGTGAACGTGGCTATCGGAGCGATGAGCAGTTCTTC.

The rearrangement uses TRBV11-2 and TRBJ1-2; TRBD1 aligns across 8 bases. Germline V gives CDR1 SGHAT, CDR2 FQNNGV. V was clipped by 7 bases and J by 6 bases; unmatched bases: 10. CDR3 length equals 14 residues. This chain's CDR3 is CASTPGQGGNGYTF. The CDR3 coding sequence is TGTGCCAGCACCCCCGGACAGGGAGGGAATGGCTACACCTTC.

V and J are TRBV10-3 and TRBJ2-1, with 10 bases fitting TRBD2. Germline V CDR1 and CDR2: ENHRY, SYGVKD. J was trimmed by 4 bases and V by 3 bases; bases with no gene match: 3. This CDR3 has 15 residues. The CDR3 DNA reads TGTGCCATCAGTGAACTAGCGGGGACTTACAATGAGCAGTTCTTC. Amino acids: CAISELAGTYNEQFF.

This rearrangement joins TRBV6-4 to TRBJ2-5; 12 bases match TRBD1. This CDR3 spans 16 amino acids. V shed 4 bases and J 4 bases; nucleotides not matched to a gene: 7. Germline-derived CDR1 and CDR2 are MRHNA and SNTAGT. This CDR3 reads CASSANAGQGAETQYF. The CDR3 nucleotides are TGTGCCAGCAGTGCCAACGCGGGACAGGGGGCAGAGACCCAGTACTTC.

The CDR3 sequence: CASSQAGQSFSGANVLTF. The CDR3 DNA reads as TGCGCCAGCAGCCAAGCGGGACAGTCATTCTCTGGGGCCAACGTCCTGACTTTC. This sequence joins TRBV4-3 and TRBJ2-6; 7 nucleotides agree with TRBD1. The CDR3 contains 18 residues. Losses at the gene ends were 1 base for V and 0 bases for J; bases not matched to a gene: 6. Germline V gene sequence: CDR1 LGHNA, CDR2 YSLEER.

CDR3 bases: TGTGCCAGCAGTTGGGACAGCCTTAGGCCCAATCAGCCCCAGCATTTT. This codes for CASSWDSLRPNQPQHF. The V call is TRBV6-6, the J call TRBJ1-5; TRBD1 matches at 7 bases. Looked up from germline, CDR1 is MNHNY and CDR2 is SVGAGI (reference sequence). The CDR3 is 16 amino acids. Losses at the gene ends were 4 bases for V and 3 bases for J; bases not matched to a gene: 9.

The chain has TRBV11-2 and TRBJ2-7; D is unclear. Per germline, CDR1 SGHAT and CDR2 FQNNGV. The ends were cut back, 1 base at V and 2 bases at J, with 3 bases in the middle. The CDR3 covers 12 residues. The CDR3 region is CASSLAAYEQYF. The CDR3 DNA sequence: TGTGCCAGCAGCTTAGCGGCCTACGAGCAGTACTTC.

The V and J genes are TRBV4-1 and TRBJ2-7, with TRBD2 identical over 9 bases. The germline gives CDR1 MGHRA, CDR2 YSYEKL. The V gene end was trimmed by 3 bases and the J gene end by 7 bases; junction bases not matched to a gene: 10. The CDR3 is 15 amino acids. The CDR3 bases are TGCGCCAGCAGCCAGTCGTCTAGCGGGGTGGGTGAGCAGTACTTC. Amino acids: CASSQSSSGVGEQYF.

This clone was detected a few times. The rearrangement uses TRBV5-4 and TRBJ2-3; D is perhaps TRBD1 (5 bases). Germline V CDR1 and CDR2: SGHNT, YYREEE (reference sequence). Trimming stripped 0 bases from V and 0 bases from J, with 8 bases between. CDR3 length: 15 amino acids. CDR3 loop: CASSLGTPSTDTQYF. CDR3 coding DNA: TGTGCCAGCAGCTTGGGGACACCTAGCACAGATACGCAGTATTTT.

The chain has TRBV21-1 and TRBJ2-7; TRBD1 reflects the table's D call only, with no check against the DNA. TRBV21-1 is a listed pseudogene. The CDR3 sequence is 16 residues long. The CDR3 DNA follows: TGTGCCAGCAGCAAAGTTTTAGGACAAGCTGGGTACGAGCAGTACGTC. Amino acids: CASSKVLGQAGYEQYV.

The V gene is TRBV28, the J gene TRBJ1-2, with 7 bases fitting TRBD1. Germline CDR1 is MDHEN and CDR2 is SYDVKM. Unmatched junction bases numbered 17, after V lost 3 bases and J lost 4 bases. The CDR3 runs 18 residues. The CDR3 region is CASSLKLILRGLGYGYTF. As DNA, the CDR3 is TGTGCCAGCAGTTTGAAACTTATCCTAAGGGGGCTGGGCTATGGCTACACCTTC.

In its sample, this clone was seen once. V and J are TRBV7-2 and TRBJ2-7; 7 bases are shared with TRBD1. Trimming at V came to 2 bases and at J to 2 bases, leaving 9 bases not matched to a gene. Germline loops: CDR1 SGHTA, CDR2 FQGNSA. CDR3 length: 16 amino acids. This chain's CDR3 is CASSLRGQGVAYEQYF. CDR3 DNA: TGTGCCAGCAGCTTACGAGGGCAGGGGGTGGCCTACGAGCAGTACTTC.

The J gene is TRBJ2-3, the V gene TRBV12-3 or TRBV12-4; D might be TRBD1 (6 bases). This CDR3 has 12 amino acids. The germline V and J ends were trimmed by 5 bases and 9 bases, with 12 bases remaining between them. The CDR3 DNA reads TGTGCCAGCAGTAGATCCGGGACAACGCAGTATTTT. Its protein product is CASSRSGTTQYF.

Concerning this clone itself: This may be a read error: a much more frequent sequence differs by one nucleotide. The chain carries TRBV28 and TRBJ1-1; D possibly corresponds to TRBD1 (5 bases). CDR3 length equals 13 residues. The V gene lost 5 bases and the J gene lost 0 bases, with 7 bases spanning the gap. Germline lookup yields CDR1 MDHEN and CDR2 SYDVKM. CDR3 DNA sequence: TGTGCCAGCAGTGGACACATGAACACTGAAGCTTTCTTT. It yields the protein CASSGHMNTEAFF.